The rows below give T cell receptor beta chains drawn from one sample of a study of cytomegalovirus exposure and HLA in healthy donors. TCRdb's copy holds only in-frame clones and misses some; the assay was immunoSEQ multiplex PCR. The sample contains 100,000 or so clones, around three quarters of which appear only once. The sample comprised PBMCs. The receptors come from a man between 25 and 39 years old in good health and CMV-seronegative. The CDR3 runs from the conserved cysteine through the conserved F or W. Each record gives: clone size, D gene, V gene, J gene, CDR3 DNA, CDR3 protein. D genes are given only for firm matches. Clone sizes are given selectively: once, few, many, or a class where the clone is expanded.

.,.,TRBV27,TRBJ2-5,TGTGCCAGCAGACCCCCAGGGGTTAGAGCGGGGTACCAAGAGACCCAGTACTTC,CASRPPGVRAGYQETQYF
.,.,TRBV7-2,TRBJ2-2,TGTGCCAGCAGCTTTGGCGGGACGGTCGGGGAGCTGTTTTTT,CASSFGGTVGELFF
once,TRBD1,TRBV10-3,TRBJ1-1,TGTGCCATCAGTTCCCCAAACAGGGGAGACACTGAAGCTTTCTTT,CAISSPNRGDTEAFF
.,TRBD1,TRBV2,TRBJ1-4,TGTGCCAGCAGCTCTCGACAGGGCCGCACTAATGAAAAACTGTTTTTT,CASSSRQGRTNEKLFF
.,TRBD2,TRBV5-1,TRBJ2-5,TGCACCAGCAGCTCCGAGGGCCTAGCGGGAGAGACCCAGTACTTC,CTSSSEGLAGETQYF
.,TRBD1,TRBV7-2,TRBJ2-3,TGTGCCAGCAGCTTAGGAGGGGGCCGATCAGATACGCAGTATTTT,CASSLGGGRSDTQYF
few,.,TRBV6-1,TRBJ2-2,TGTGCCAGCAGTGATCTCCAAGGGGTTGGCACCGGGGAGCTGTTTTTT,CASSDLQGVGTGELFF
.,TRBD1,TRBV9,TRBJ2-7,TGTGCCAGCAACCGGGACAGTCGCGAGCAGTACTTC,CASNRDSREQYF
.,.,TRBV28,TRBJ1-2,TGTGCCAGCACCGGCCGACTGGGTGGCTACACCTTC,CASTGRLGGYTF
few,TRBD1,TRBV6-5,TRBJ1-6,TGTGCCAGCAGTTACTCGGAGGGGGCCGATAATTCACCCCTCCACTTT,CASSYSEGADNSPLHF
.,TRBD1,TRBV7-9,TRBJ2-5,TGTGCCAGCAGCCCCTTTAGGGGAACAGGGGTTGGGGGCCAAGAGACCCAGTACTTC,CASSPFRGTGVGGQETQYF
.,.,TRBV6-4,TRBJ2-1,TGTGCCAGCAGTGACGAGGCGGGCTCCTACAATGAGCAGTTCTTC,CASSDEAGSYNEQFF
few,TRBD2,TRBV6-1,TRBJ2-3,TGTGCCAGCAGTGAAGCGCTTCGGGGGAGGGGTACTAGCACAGATACGCAGTATTTT,CASSEALRGRGTSTDTQYF
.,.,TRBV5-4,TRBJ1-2,TGTGCCAGCAGCCCTGGGCCAGCCAAGGATGGCTACACCTTC,CASSPGPAKDGYTF
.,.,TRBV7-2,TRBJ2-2,TGTGCCAGCAGCTCCACCCTAGGGGGCACCGGGGAGCTGTTTTTT,CASSSTLGGTGELFF
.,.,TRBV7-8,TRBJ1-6,TGTGCCAGCAGCTTAGCGCCAGGATTAGGATCACCCCTCCACTTT,CASSLAPGLGSPLHF
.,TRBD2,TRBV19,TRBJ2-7,TGTGCCAGTAGAGGGGCTAGCGGAGTCTCCGAGCAGTACTTC,CASRGASGVSEQYF
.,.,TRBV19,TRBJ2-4,TGTGCCAGTAGTCCAGGGGCAGGCGAAAACATTCAGTACTTC,CASSPGAGENIQYF
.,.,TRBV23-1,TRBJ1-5,TGCGCCAGCAGTCAGTCGTCCCCAGGGAATCAGCCCCAGCATTTT,CASSQSSPGNQPQHF
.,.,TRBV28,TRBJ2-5,TGTGCCAGCACCTTCACAGGGTTAGAGACCCAGTACTTC,CASTFTGLETQYF
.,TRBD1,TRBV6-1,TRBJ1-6,TGTGCCAGCAGAGGGACAGGGGACTATTCACCCCTCCACTTT,CASRGTGDYSPLHF
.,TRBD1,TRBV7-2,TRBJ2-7,TGTGCCAGCAGCTTATCGGGACAGGGGTCCTACGAGCAGTACTTC,CASSLSGQGSYEQYF
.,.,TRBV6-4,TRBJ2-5,TGTGCCAGCAGTCGACGGACGGGGGAGACCCAGTACTTC,CASSRRTGETQYF
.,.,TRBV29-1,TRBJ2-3,TGCAGCATTGAAGGGGGGGGCCTCGCCACAGATACGCAGTATTTT,CSIEGGGLATDTQYF
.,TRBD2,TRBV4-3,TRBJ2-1,TGCGCCAGCAGCCCTACTAGCGGGGTTACCAATGAGCAGTTCTTC,CASSPTSGVTNEQFF
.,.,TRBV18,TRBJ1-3,TGTGCCAGCTCACCAAAGGAGGGCAAAATCTCTGGAAACACCATATATTTT,CASSPKEGKISGNTIYF
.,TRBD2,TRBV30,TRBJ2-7,TGTGCCTGGAGTGGGGGTCGGACTAGCGGGAGCGGGCAGTACTTC,CAWSGGRTSGSGQYF
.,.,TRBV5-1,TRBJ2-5,TGCGCCAGCAGCTTGGCTGCGGTCCGAGGCGGGGAGCAGTACTTC,CASSLAAVRGGEQYF
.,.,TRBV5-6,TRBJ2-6,TGTGCCAGCAGACAGACAGGCTCGGGGGCCAACGTCCTGACTTTC,CASRQTGSGANVLTF
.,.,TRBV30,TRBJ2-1,TGTGCCTGGATTCCTGCGGGCAGAAGCTCCTACAATGAGCAGTTCTTC,CAWIPAGRSSYNEQFF
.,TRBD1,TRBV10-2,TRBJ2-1,TGCGCCAGCAGTGCTGGGGACAGACCGATAAATGAGCAGTTCTTC,CASSAGDRPINEQFF
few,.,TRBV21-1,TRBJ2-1,TGTGCCAGCAGCAAGAGGGGGTCCGTCCACAATGAGCAGTTCTTC,CASSKRGSVHNEQFF
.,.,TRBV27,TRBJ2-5,TGTGCCAGCAGTCCCCGGGTGTCGGAGACCCAGTACTTC,CASSPRVSETQYF
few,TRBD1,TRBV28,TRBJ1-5,TGTGCCAGCAGTTTCCCACAGGGGGGGAGTCAGCCCCAGCATTTT,CASSFPQGGSQPQHF
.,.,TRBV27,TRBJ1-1,TGTGCCAGCAGTTTAGTCGGGGGCACTGAAGCTTTCTTT,CASSLVGGTEAFF
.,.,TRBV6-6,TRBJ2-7,TGTGCCAGCAATCTAGCTCCGTCCTCCTACGAGCAGTACTTC,CASNLAPSSYEQYF
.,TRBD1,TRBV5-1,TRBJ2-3,TGCGCCAGCAGCTTGGCCCTGACAGGGGCGGCAGATACGCAGTATTTT,CASSLALTGAADTQYF
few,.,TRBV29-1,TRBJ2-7,TGCAGCGTTGCTTACAGCTCCTACGAGCAGTACTTC,CSVAYSSYEQYF
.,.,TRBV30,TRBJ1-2,TGTGCCTGGAGTCCCGGGAGCTATGGCTACACCTTC,CAWSPGSYGYTF
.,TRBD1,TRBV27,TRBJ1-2,TGTGCCAGCAGTCGGGGGACAGGGCAAGCCTATGGCTACACCTTC,CASSRGTGQAYGYTF
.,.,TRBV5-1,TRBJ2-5,TGCGCCAGCAGAAGGAGGGCAGACCAAGAGACCCAGTACTTC,CASRRRADQETQYF
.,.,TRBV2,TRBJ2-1,TGTGCCAGCGGGAGATACCTACAACCCCCCCACAATGAGCAGTTCTTC,CASGRYLQPPHNEQFF
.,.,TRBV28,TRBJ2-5,TGTGCCAGCAGTCCCTCAGGGGCGCAGACCCAGTACTTC,CASSPSGAQTQYF
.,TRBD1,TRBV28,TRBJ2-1,TGTGCCAGCAGCCTGACAGGGGGACCCTACAATGAGCAGTTCTTC,CASSLTGGPYNEQFF
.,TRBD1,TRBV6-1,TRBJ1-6,TGTGCCAGCATACGGGACAGGAATTCACCCCTCCACTTT,CASIRDRNSPLHF
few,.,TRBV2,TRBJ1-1,TGTGCCAGCAGTGACGGTAGGGAGTTTGAAGCTTTCTTT,CASSDGREFEAFF
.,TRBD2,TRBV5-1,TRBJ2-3,TGCGCCAGCAGCCCGAGGAGCGGGGTCGGCACAGATACGCAGTATTTT,CASSPRSGVGTDTQYF
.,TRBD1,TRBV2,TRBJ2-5,TGTGCCAGCAGCCGGACAGGGAGGTTCGAGACCCAGTACTTC,CASSRTGRFETQYF
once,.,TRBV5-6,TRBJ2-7,TGTGCCAGCAGCTTTCTAGGGGTCCCCTACGAGCAGTACTTC,CASSFLGVPYEQYF
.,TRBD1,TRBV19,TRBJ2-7,TGTGCCAGTAGTCCCATACGACAGGGGGAATGCTACGAGCAGTACTTC,CASSPIRQGECYEQYF
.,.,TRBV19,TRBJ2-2,TGTGCCAGTAGTTATATTGCGGGGTTTCGGACCGGGGAGCTGTTTTTT,CASSYIAGFRTGELFF
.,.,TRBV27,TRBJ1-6,TGTGCCAGCTCTCAGGGGAATTCACCCCTCCACTTT,CASSQGNSPLHF
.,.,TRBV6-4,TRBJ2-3,TGTGCCAGCAGTCCGGAGGCGGCGGTAGATACGCAGTATTTT,CASSPEAAVDTQYF